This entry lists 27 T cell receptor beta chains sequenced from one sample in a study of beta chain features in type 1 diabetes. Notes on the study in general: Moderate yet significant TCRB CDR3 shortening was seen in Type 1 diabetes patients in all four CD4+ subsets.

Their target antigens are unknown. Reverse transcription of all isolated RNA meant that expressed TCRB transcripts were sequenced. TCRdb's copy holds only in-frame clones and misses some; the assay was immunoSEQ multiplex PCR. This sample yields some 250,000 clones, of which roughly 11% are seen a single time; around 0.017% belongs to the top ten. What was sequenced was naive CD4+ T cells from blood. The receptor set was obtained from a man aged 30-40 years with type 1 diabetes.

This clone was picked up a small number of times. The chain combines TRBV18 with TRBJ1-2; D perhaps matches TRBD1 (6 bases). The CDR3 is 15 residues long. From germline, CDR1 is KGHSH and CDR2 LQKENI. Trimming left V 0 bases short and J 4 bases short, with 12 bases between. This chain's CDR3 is CASSPPSAGVYGYTF. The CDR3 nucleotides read TGTGCCAGCTCACCACCGTCGGCAGGGGTCTATGGCTACACCTTC.

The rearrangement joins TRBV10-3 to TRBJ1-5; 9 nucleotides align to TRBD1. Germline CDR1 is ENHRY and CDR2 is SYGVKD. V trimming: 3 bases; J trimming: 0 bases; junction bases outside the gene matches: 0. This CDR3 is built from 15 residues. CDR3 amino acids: CAISEQGASNQPQHF. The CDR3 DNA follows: TGTGCCATCAGTGAACAGGGGGCTAGCAATCAGCCCCAGCATTTT.

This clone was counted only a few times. CDR3 nucleotide sequence: TGTGCCAGCTCTCGACAGGGCAATGGAAATGAGCAGTTCTTC. It specifies CASSRQGNGNEQFF. This chain joins TRBV18 and TRBJ2-1, with 7 bases that match TRBD1. Trimming cost V 6 bases and J 7 bases; bases outside gene matches: 9. The CDR3 totals 14 residues. Germline V lookup: CDR1 KGHSH, CDR2 LQKENI.

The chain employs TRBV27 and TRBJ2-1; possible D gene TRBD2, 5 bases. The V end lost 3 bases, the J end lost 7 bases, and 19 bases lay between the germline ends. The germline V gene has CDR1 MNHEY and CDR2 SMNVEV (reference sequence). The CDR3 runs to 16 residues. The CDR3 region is CASSFGYGVRKNEQFF. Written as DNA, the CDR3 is TGTGCCAGCAGTTTTGGTTACGGGGTAAGGAAAAATGAGCAGTTCTTC.

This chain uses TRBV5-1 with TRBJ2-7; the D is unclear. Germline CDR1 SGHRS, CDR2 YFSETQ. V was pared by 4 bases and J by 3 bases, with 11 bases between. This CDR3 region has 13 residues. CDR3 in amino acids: CASSIDTFYEQYF. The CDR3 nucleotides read TGCGCCAGCAGCATCGACACCTTCTACGAGCAGTACTTC.

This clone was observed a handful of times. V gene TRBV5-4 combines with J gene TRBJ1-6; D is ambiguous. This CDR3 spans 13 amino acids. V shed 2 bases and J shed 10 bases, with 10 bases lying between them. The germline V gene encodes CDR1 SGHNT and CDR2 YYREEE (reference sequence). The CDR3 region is CASSLRQNSPLHF. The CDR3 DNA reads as TGTGCCAGCAGCTTACGACAAAACTCACCCCTCCACTTT. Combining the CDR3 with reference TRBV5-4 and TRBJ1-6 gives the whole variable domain ETGVTQSPTHLIKTRGQQVTLRCSSQSGHNTVSWYQQALGQGPQFIFQYYREEENGRGNFPPRFSGLQFPNYSSELNVNALELDDSALYLCASSLRQNSPLHFGNGTRLTVT.

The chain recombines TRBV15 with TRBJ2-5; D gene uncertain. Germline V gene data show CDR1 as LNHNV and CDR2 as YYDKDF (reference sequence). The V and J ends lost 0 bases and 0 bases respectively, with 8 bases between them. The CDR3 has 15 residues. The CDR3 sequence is CATSRDGTNQETQYF. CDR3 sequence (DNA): TGTGCCACCAGCAGAGATGGAACTAACCAAGAGACCCAGTACTTC.

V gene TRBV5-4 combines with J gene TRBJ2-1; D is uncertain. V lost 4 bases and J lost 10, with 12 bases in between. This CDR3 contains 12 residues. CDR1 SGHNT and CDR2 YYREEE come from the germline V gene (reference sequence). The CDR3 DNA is TGTGCCAGCAGCGTCTCAGGCGCGGAGCAGTTCTTC. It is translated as CASSVSGAEQFF.

Written as DNA, the CDR3 is TGTGCCTGGAGAGGGGAGCGGGGCCTCTACAATGAGCAGTTCTTC. This translates into CAWRGERGLYNEQFF. V usage is TRBV30 and J usage is TRBJ2-1, with 7 bases identical to TRBD2. The germline V gene has CDR1 GTSNPN and CDR2 SVGIG (reference sequence). The V and J ends lost 3 bases and 3 bases, in that order; junction bases with no gene match: 8. There are 15 residues in the CDR3.

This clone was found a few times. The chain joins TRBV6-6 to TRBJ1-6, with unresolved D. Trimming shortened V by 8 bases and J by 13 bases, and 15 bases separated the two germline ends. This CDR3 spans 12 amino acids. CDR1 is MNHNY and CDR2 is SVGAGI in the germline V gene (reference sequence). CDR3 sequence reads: CASCRDVGPLHF. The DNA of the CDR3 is TGTGCCAGCTGTCGGGATGTGGGTCCCCTCCACTTT.

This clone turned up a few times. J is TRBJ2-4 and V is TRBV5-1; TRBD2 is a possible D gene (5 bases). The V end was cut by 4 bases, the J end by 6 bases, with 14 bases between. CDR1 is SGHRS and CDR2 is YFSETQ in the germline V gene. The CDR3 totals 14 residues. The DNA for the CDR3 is TGCGCCAGCAGCCCTGGCGGGCTTACAAACATTCAGTACTTC. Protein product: CASSPGGLTNIQYF.

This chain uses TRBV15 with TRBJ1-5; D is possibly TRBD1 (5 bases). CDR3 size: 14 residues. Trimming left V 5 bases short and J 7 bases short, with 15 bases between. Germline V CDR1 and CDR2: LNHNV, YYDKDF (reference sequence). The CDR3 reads CATSLRVGGQPQHF. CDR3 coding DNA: TGTGCCACCAGCTTAAGGGTGGGGGGACAGCCCCAGCATTTT. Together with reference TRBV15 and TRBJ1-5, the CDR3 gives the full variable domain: DAMVIQNPRYQVTQFGKPVTLSCSQTLNHNVMYWYQQKSSQAPKLLFHYYDKDFNNEADTPDNFQSRRPNTSFCFLDIRSPGLGDTAMYLCATSLRVGGQPQHFGDGTRLSIL.

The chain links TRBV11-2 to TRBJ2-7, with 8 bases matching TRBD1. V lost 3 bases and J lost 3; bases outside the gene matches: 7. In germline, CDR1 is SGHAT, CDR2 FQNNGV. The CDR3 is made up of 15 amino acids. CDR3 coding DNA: TGTGCCAGCAGCTTCGCGGACAGGGTTGGCTACGAGCAGTACTTC. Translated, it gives CASSFADRVGYEQYF.

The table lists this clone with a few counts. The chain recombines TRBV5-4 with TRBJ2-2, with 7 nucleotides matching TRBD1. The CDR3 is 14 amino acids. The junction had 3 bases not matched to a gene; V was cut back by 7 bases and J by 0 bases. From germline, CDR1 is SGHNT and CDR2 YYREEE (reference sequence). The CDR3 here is CASFQGANTGELFF. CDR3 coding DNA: TGTGCCAGCTTTCAGGGGGCGAACACCGGGGAGCTGTTTTTT. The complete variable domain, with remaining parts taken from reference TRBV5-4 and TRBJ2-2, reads ETGVTQSPTHLIKTRGQQVTLRCSSQSGHNTVSWYQQALGQGPQFIFQYYREEENGRGNFPPRFSGLQFPNYSSELNVNALELDDSALYLCASFQGANTGELFFGEGSRLTVL.

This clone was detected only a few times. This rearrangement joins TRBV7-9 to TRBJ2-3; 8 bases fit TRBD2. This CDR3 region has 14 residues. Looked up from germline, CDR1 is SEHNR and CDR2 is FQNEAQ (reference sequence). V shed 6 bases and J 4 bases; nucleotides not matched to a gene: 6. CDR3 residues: CASRGLGLPDTQYF. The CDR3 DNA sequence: TGTGCCAGCAGGGGACTAGGATTGCCAGATACGCAGTATTTT. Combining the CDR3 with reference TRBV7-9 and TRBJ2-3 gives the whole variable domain DTGVSQNPRHKITKRGQNVTFRCDPISEHNRLYWYRQTLGQGPEFLTYFQNEAQLEKSRLLSDRFSAERPKGSFSTLEIQRTEQGDSAMYLCASRGLGLPDTQYFGPGTRLTVL.

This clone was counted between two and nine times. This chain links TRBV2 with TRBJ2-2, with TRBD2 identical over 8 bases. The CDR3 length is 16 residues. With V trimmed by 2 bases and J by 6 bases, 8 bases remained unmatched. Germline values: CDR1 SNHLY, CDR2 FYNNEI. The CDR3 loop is CASSEQGGGLSGELFF. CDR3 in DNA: TGTGCCAGCAGTGAACAGGGCGGGGGGCTGTCCGGGGAGCTGTTTTTT. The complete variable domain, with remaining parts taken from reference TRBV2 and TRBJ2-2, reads EPEVTQTPSHQVTQMGQEVILRCVPISNHLYFYWYRQILGQKVEFLVSFYNNEISEKSEIFDDQFSVERPDGSNFTLKIRSTKLEDSAMYFCASSEQGGGLSGELFFGEGSRLTVL.

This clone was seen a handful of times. The DNA of the CDR3 is TGTGCCAGCAGGCCTCGACAGGGGTATTACGAGCAGTACTTC. Its protein is CASRPRQGYYEQYF. The chain recombines TRBV6-5 with TRBJ2-7; 8 bases map to TRBD1. V dropped 6 bases and J dropped 4; count of bases not matched to a gene: 8. The CDR3 consists of 14 residues. The germline V gene encodes CDR1 MNHEY and CDR2 SVGAGI.

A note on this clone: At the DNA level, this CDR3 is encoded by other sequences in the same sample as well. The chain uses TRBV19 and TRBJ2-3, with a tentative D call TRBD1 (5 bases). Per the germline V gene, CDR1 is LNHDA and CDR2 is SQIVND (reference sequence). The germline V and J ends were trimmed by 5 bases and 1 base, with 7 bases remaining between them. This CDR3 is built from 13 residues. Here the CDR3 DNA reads TGTGCCAGTAGTCCCAGGGGCACAGATACGCAGTATTTT. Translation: CASSPRGTDTQYF.

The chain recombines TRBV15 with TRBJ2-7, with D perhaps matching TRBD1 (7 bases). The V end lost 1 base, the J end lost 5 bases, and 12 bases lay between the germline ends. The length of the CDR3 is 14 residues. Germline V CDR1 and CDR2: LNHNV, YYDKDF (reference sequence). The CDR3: CATSRGGDSDEQYF. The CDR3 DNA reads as TGTGCCACCAGCAGAGGGGGGGACAGTGACGAGCAGTACTTC.

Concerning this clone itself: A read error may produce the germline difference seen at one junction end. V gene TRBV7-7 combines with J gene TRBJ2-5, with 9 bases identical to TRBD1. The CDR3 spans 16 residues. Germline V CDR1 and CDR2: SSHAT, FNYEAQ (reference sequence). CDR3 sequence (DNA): TGTGCTAGCAGCTTAGGGGGGACAGGGATCCAAGAGACCCAGTACTTC. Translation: CASSLGGTGIQETQYF.

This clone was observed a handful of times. CDR3 protein: CASSLLRGGNTEAFF. Written as DNA, the CDR3 is TGTGCCAGCAGCTTACTGAGAGGGGGCAACACTGAAGCTTTCTTT. The chain couples TRBV7-8 to TRBJ1-1, with 7 bases lining up with TRBD1. Germline assignment: CDR1 SGHVS and CDR2 FQNEAQ. V was clipped by 2 bases and J by 2 bases; unmatched bases: 5. The CDR3 totals 15 residues.

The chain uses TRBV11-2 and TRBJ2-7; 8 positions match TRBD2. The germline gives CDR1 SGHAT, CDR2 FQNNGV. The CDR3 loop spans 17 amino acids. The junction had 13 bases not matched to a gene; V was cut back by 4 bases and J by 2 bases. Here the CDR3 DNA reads TGTGCCAGCAGCTCCCAGGGAAGTAGCGGGGCCCCCTACGAGCAGTACTTC. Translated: CASSSQGSSGAPYEQYF.

CDR3 region: CASSTHTSGGEETQYF. The CDR3 DNA reads TGTGCCAGCAGCACTCACACTAGCGGGGGGGAAGAGACCCAGTACTTC. The rearrangement links TRBV9 to TRBJ2-5; TRBD2 matches at 13 bases. The CDR3 is 16 residues long. V dropped 4 bases and J dropped 3; count of bases not matched to a gene: 6. CDR1 is SGDLS, CDR2 YYNGEE, per germline.

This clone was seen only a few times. CDR3 in amino acids: CASSQEVGGALNSPLHF. The CDR3 DNA follows: TGCGCCAGCAGCCAAGAGGTAGGAGGGGCCTTAAATTCACCCCTCCACTTT. This chain links TRBV4-3 with TRBJ1-6; perhaps TRBD1 as D (5 bases). This CDR3 has 17 amino acids. Germline-derived CDR1 and CDR2 are LGHNA and YSLEER. The ends were cut back, 0 bases at V and 7 bases at J, with 16 bases in the middle.

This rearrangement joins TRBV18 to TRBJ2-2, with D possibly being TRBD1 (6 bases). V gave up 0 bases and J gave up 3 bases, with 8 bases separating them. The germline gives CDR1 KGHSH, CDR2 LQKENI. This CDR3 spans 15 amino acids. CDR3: CASSPPGQYTGELFF. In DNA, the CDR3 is TGTGCCAGCTCACCACCTGGACAGTACACCGGGGAGCTGTTTTTT.

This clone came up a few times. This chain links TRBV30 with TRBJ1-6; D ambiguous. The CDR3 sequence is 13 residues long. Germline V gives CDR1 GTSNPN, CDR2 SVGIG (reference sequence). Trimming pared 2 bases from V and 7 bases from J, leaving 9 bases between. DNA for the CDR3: TGTGCCTGGAGTTCTACAGACAATTCACCCCTCCACTTT. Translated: CAWSSTDNSPLHF.

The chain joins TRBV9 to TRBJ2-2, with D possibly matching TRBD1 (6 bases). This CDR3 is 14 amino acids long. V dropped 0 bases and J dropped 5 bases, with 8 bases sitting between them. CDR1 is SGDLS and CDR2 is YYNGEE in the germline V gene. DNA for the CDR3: TGTGCCAGCAGCGTAGGGACAGATACCGGGGAGCTGTTTTTT. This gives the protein CASSVGTDTGELFF.